This T cell receptor beta chain emerged from a study of OX40 agonist ivuxolimab in advanced cancers. TCRdb keeps only in-frame clones here, not all; method: immunoSEQ multiplex PCR. This sample has about 120,000 clones; around 87% occur once, and the top ten carry more than 0.45%. V trimming: 5 bases; J trimming: 7 bases; junction bases outside the gene matches: 12. Germline V gene lookup returns CDR1 SGHAT and CDR2 FQNNGV. There are 16 residues in the CDR3. This sequence joins TRBV11-2 and TRBJ2-2, with 8 bases lining up with TRBD1. The sequence was collected from an adult with an advanced solid tumor such as melanoma, head and neck, liver or kidney cancer. Sequenced here: CD4+ or CD8+ T cells sorted from blood, sampled in a trial of the OX40 agonist ivuxolimab. The CDR3 DNA reads TGTGCCAGCAGCGAGGGGCAGGGGGCCGTTGGCGGGGAGCTGTTTTTT. It codes for CASSEGQGAVGGELFF.